The clone carrying this T cell receptor beta chain was seen just once. This PCR relied on a set of 60 Vbeta primers and 13 Jbeta primers. TCRdb keeps only in-frame clones here, not all; method: immunoSEQ multiplex PCR. There are approximately 300,000 clones in the sample; 80% occur only once, and about 0.28% lies in the top ten. The sample is drawn from a study of cytomegalovirus exposure and HLA in healthy donors. The CDR3 totals 15 residues. The germline gives CDR1 SNHLY, CDR2 FYNNEI. V lost 4 bases and J lost 4; bases outside the gene matches: 8. The sequence derives from a girl aged 2-9 years in good health and CMV-seronegative. The V and J genes are TRBV2 and TRBJ1-1, with 8 bases fitting TRBD1. Sequenced: PBMCs. The CDR3 sequence: CASSGGQVWPTEAFF. CDR3 sequence (DNA): TGTGCCAGCAGTGGGGGACAGGTGTGGCCCACTGAAGCTTTCTTT.